Below, 25 T cell receptor beta chains from the same sample are listed, as sequenced in a study of cytomegalovirus exposure and HLA in healthy donors. The PCR used 60 Vbeta and 13 Jbeta primers. Sequencing was performed with immunoSEQ multiplex PCR; in TCRdb, only in-frame clones are kept and a portion is missing. The sample records approximately 150,000 clones, about two thirds being singletons. What was sequenced was PBMCs. The source of these receptors is a woman aged 30 to 39 in good health and CMV-seronegative.

V is TRBV7-2 and J is TRBJ1-5; D is unclear. Trimming shortened V by 5 bases and J by 3 bases, and 5 bases separated the two germline ends. The CDR3 is made up of 12 amino acids. Germline assignment: CDR1 SGHTA and CDR2 FQGNSA. The CDR3: CASSRFNQPQHF. The CDR3 DNA reads as TGTGCCAGCAGCCGGTTCAATCAGCCCCAGCATTTT.

The CDR3 DNA follows: TGTGCCAGCAGCACACACCACACGAGACCAGGAGAGACCCAGTACTTC. Translating gives CASSTHHTRPGETQYF. V and J are TRBV7-8 and TRBJ2-5; no firm D call. The CDR3 spans 16 residues. V lost 5 bases and J 4 bases, leaving 20 bases between the germline ends. Per the germline V gene, CDR1 is SGHVS and CDR2 is FQNEAQ.

This chain links TRBV7-2 with TRBJ2-7; TRBD1 aligns across 8 bases. The V gene end was trimmed by 6 bases and the J gene end by 3 bases; junction bases not matched to a gene: 7. Germline V lookup: CDR1 SGHTA, CDR2 FQGNSA. The CDR3 length is 14 residues. The chain's CDR3 is CASRRTGIGYEQYF. The CDR3 DNA reads as TGTGCCAGCAGGCGGACAGGGATAGGCTACGAGCAGTACTTC. Full variable domain (outside the CDR3, taken from reference TRBV7-2 and TRBJ2-7): GAGVSQSPSNKVTEKGKDVELRCDPISGHTALYWYRQSLGQGLEFLIYFQGNSAPDKSGLPSDRFSAERTGGSVSTLTIQRTQQEDSAVYLCASRRTGIGYEQYFGPGTRLTVT.

The chain couples TRBV7-2 to TRBJ2-5, with D possibly being TRBD2 (5 bases). Germline V gene data show CDR1 as SGHTA and CDR2 as FQGNSA. The CDR3 is made up of 13 amino acids. Trimming removed 5 bases at V and 4 bases at J, with 11 bases between. This CDR3 is CASSKGVLETQYF. The CDR3 DNA sequence: TGTGCCAGCAGCAAGGGAGTTCTAGAGACCCAGTACTTC. The whole variable domain, remainder taken from reference TRBV7-2 and TRBJ2-5, is GAGVSQSPSNKVTEKGKDVELRCDPISGHTALYWYRQSLGQGLEFLIYFQGNSAPDKSGLPSDRFSAERTGGSVSTLTIQRTQQEDSAVYLCASSKGVLETQYFGPGTRLLVL.

The chain uses TRBV4-1 and TRBJ1-6, with 8 bases fitting TRBD1. In germline, CDR1 is MGHRA, CDR2 YSYEKL. V was clipped by 0 bases and J by 7 bases; unmatched bases: 2. The CDR3 contains 15 residues. Written as DNA, the CDR3 is TGCGCCAGCAGCCAAGAGGACAGGGCCAATTCACCCCTCCACTTT. It translates to CASSQEDRANSPLHF.

The DNA for the CDR3 is TGTGCCAGCAGCCAATATAACGACAGGGGTGGGCAGCCCCAGCATTTT. Its protein is CASSQYNDRGGQPQHF. The genes are TRBV4-2 and TRBJ1-5, with 8 bases identical to TRBD1. Germline CDR1 and CDR2: LGHNA and YNFKEQ. The CDR3 is 16 amino acids. V shed 2 bases, J shed 7 bases, and the junction held 10 bases outside the gene matches.

The chain links TRBV30 to TRBJ2-1, with TRBD2 matching over 9 bases. V dropped 5 bases and J dropped 4; count of bases not matched to a gene: 3. Germline V gives CDR1 GTSNPN, CDR2 SVGIG (reference sequence). CDR3 length: 13 residues. CDR3 DNA: TGTGCCTGGTCTAGCGGGGAATACAATGAGCAGTTCTTC. Translating gives CAWSSGEYNEQFF.

This chain uses TRBV5-6 with TRBJ1-5; D possibly corresponds to TRBD1 (5 bases). The CDR3 is 15 residues long. V lost 0 bases and J lost 0, with 7 bases in between. CDR1 SGHDT and CDR2 YYEEEE come from the germline V gene. The CDR3 sequence: CASSLGGVSNQPQHF. CDR3 DNA: TGTGCCAGCAGCTTGGGGGGGGTTAGCAATCAGCCCCAGCATTTT.

This sequence joins TRBV28 and TRBJ2-6; tentatively, D is TRBD1 (5 bases). The CDR3 sequence is 17 residues long. V dropped 10 bases and J dropped 1 base, with 20 bases sitting between them. Germline lookup yields CDR1 MDHEN and CDR2 SYDVKM. The CDR3 nucleotides read TGTGCCACCATTAGGGGCCGCACGACTTCTGGGGCCAACGTCCTGACTTTC. The encoded protein is CATIRGRTTSGANVLTF. The whole variable domain, remainder taken from reference TRBV28 and TRBJ2-6, is DVKVTQSSRYLVKRTGEKVFLECVQDMDHENMFWYRQDPGLGLRLIYFSYDVKMKEKGDIPEGYSVSREKKERFSLILESASTNQTSMYLCATIRGRTTSGANVLTFGAGSRLTVL.

The chain carries TRBV7-2 and TRBJ2-1; 11 nucleotides align to TRBD2. CDR1 and CDR2 (germline): SGHTA, FQGNSA. J was trimmed by 7 bases and V by 5 bases; bases with no gene match: 7. The CDR3 spans 15 residues. CDR3 amino acids: CASSKRTSGLNEQFF. The CDR3, as DNA: TGTGCCAGCAGCAAAAGGACTAGCGGGCTTAATGAGCAGTTCTTC.

This clone was observed a few times. The chain carries TRBV7-9 and TRBJ1-1; D gene uncertain. Trimming took off 2 bases at V and 0 bases at J, with 7 bases between the two ends. The CDR3 loop spans 14 amino acids. Germline V CDR1 and CDR2: SEHNR, FQNEAQ (reference sequence). This CDR3 is CASSLNTMNTEAFF. The CDR3 nucleotides read TGTGCCAGCAGCTTAAACACGATGAACACTGAAGCTTTCTTT.

The chain combines TRBV7-9 with TRBJ1-1; the D gene is possibly TRBD1 (6 bases). V lost 2 bases and J 4 bases, leaving 20 bases between the germline ends. The CDR3 extends over 17 amino acids. Germline CDR1 SEHNR, CDR2 FQNEAQ (reference sequence). CDR3 bases: TGTGCCAGCAGCTTACAATACGACAGGTCTTACCCCACTGAAGCTTTCTTT. This translates into CASSLQYDRSYPTEAFF.

The count of this clone is one. The chain couples TRBV28 to TRBJ1-4; maybe TRBD1 (6 bases). The V end was cut by 4 bases, the J end by 4 bases, with 13 bases between. Germline V gene data show CDR1 as MDHEN and CDR2 as SYDVKM. This CDR3 is 15 amino acids long. CDR3 region: CASSYQGFDNEKLFF. Written as DNA, the CDR3 is TGTGCCAGCAGTTATCAGGGGTTTGATAATGAAAAACTGTTTTTT.

The sample holds one count of this clone. The chain links TRBV25-1 to TRBJ2-2; TRBD2 is a possible D gene (6 bases). The CDR3 spans 14 residues. Trimming cost V 4 bases and J 4 bases, with 10 bases left between them. Germline lookup yields CDR1 MGHDK and CDR2 SYGVNS. CDR3: CASSVGGGTGELFF. The CDR3 nucleotides are TGTGCCAGCAGTGTGGGGGGTGGCACCGGGGAGCTGTTTTTT. Variable domain in full (rest from reference TRBV25-1 and TRBJ2-2): EADIYQTPRYLVIGTGKKITLECSQTMGHDKMYWYQQDPGMELHLIHYSYGVNSTEKGDLSSESTVSRIRTEHFPLTLESARPSHTSQYLCASSVGGGTGELFFGEGSRLTVL.

This clone has a handful of counts. DNA of the CDR3: TGTGCCAGCAGCACAGGGACTAGCGACTACGAGCAGTACTTC. This gives the protein CASSTGTSDYEQYF. This chain joins TRBV9 and TRBJ2-7; 10 bases align to TRBD2. Germline CDR1 is SGDLS and CDR2 is YYNGEE. The trim removed 4 bases at V and 3 bases at J, leaving 4 bases unmatched. The CDR3 spans 14 residues.

The chain couples TRBV29-1 to TRBJ1-4, with D perhaps TRBD1 (6 bases). The length of the CDR3 is 12 residues. V was trimmed by 7 bases and J by 8 bases, leaving 14 bases between them. CDR1 and CDR2 from the germline V gene are SQVTM and ANQGSEA. This CDR3 reads CSETGPGEKLFF. CDR3 DNA: TGCAGCGAGACAGGCCCGGGGGAAAAACTGTTTTTT.

The rearrangement links TRBV2 to TRBJ1-6; D is possibly TRBD1 (6 bases). Trimming left V 6 bases short and J 7 bases short, with 19 bases between. This CDR3 is built from 16 residues. The germline V gene encodes CDR1 SNHLY and CDR2 FYNNEI. Written as DNA, the CDR3 is TGTGCCAGCAGGAGGGACACGTTGCGCGTAAATTCACCCCTCCACTTT. Translated: CASRRDTLRVNSPLHF.

The rearrangement uses TRBV28 and TRBJ1-1; 8 bases align to TRBD1. The CDR3 length is 16 residues. Looked up from germline, CDR1 is MDHEN and CDR2 is SYDVKM. With V trimmed by 5 bases and J by 1 base, 9 bases remained unmatched. CDR3 in amino acids: CASSKQGQGGNTEAFF. The CDR3 region has the DNA TGTGCCAGCAGTAAACAAGGACAGGGTGGGAACACTGAAGCTTTCTTT.

This chain uses TRBV28 with TRBJ2-7, with TRBD2 matching 12 bases. V lost 4 bases, J lost 3 bases, and 4 bases stayed unmatched. This CDR3 is 15 amino acids long. Germline V gene sequence: CDR1 MDHEN, CDR2 SYDVKM. CDR3 residues: CASSSPTSGSYEQYF. CDR3 DNA: TGTGCCAGCAGTTCCCCGACTAGCGGGAGCTACGAGCAGTACTTC.

The chain is built from TRBV28 and TRBJ2-5; 9 bases fit TRBD1. The germline V gene has CDR1 MDHEN and CDR2 SYDVKM. This CDR3 has 14 amino acids. Trimming at V came to 10 bases and at J to 5 bases, leaving 11 bases not matched to a gene. The DNA of the CDR3 is TGTGCCACCCACCACGCCGGACAGGGGGAGACCCAGTACTTC. It translates to CATHHAGQGETQYF.

This sequence joins TRBV5-1 and TRBJ1-2; the D gene is possibly TRBD1 (6 bases). The V and J ends lost 4 bases and 2 bases respectively, with 12 bases between them. This CDR3 contains 14 residues. Germline V CDR1 and CDR2: SGHRS, YFSETQ. The CDR3 region is CASSTQGPNYGYTF. The DNA of the CDR3 is TGCGCCAGCAGCACCCAGGGGCCCAACTATGGCTACACCTTC.

The rearrangement links TRBV9 to TRBJ2-5; 7 nucleotides match TRBD1. J was trimmed by 5 bases and V by 3 bases; bases with no gene match: 7. The CDR3 runs 14 residues. Germline V lookup: CDR1 SGDLS, CDR2 YYNGEE. The DNA for the CDR3 is TGTGCCAGCAGCGGCGACAGGGCGCGGGAGACCCAGTACTTC. Its translation: CASSGDRARETQYF.

This chain connects TRBV9 to TRBJ2-1; TRBD2 matches 10 bases. This CDR3 is built from 19 residues. Germline-derived CDR1 and CDR2 are SGDLS and YYNGEE. With 4 bases clipped from V and 0 bases from J, the junction kept 13 bases outside the gene matches. The CDR3 DNA is TGTGCCAGCAGCTCGAAGCCCGGGACTAGCGTTCGCTCCTACAATGAGCAGTTCTTC. This translates into CASSSKPGTSVRSYNEQFF.

The chain combines TRBV15 with TRBJ2-7; a weak D match, TRBD1 (6 bases). The CDR3 loop spans 14 amino acids. Germline V gene sequence: CDR1 LNHNV, CDR2 YYDKDF (reference sequence). Trimming stripped 4 bases from V and 1 base from J, with 11 bases between. The DNA for the CDR3 is TGTGCCACCAGCACTAAGGACAGTTCCTACGAGCAGTACTTC. It specifies CATSTKDSSYEQYF.

The chain joins TRBV5-6 to TRBJ2-3, with TRBD2 identical over 15 bases. CDR3 length: 16 residues. The V gene's germline CDR1 is SGHDT and CDR2 YYEEEE. With 3 bases clipped from V and 3 bases from J, the junction kept 2 bases outside the gene matches. The CDR3 protein is CASSSGLAGGTDTQYF. The CDR3, as DNA: TGTGCCAGCAGCTCGGGACTAGCGGGAGGAACAGATACGCAGTATTTT.